This TCR beta chain is drawn from a study of T cells in Graves' hyperthyroidism and ophthalmopathy. RNA transcripts were the template for amplifying TCR beta CDR3 regions. In the first-round RT-PCR of the TCR CDR3, the HTBI primer set was used. TCRdb processed the multiplex PCR reads anew with MiXCR; each CDR3 protein has one entry. In the table there are about 260,000 distinct CDR3 sequences, less than 30% of which are singletons. The CDR3 consists of 14 residues. Germline trimming cut 6 bases from V and 0 bases from J; bases unmatched to any gene: 3. Germline CDR1 MNHEY, CDR2 SMNVEV (reference sequence). In its sample, this clonotype was seen many times. Criteria for exclusion of patients were uncontrolled infection, other autoimmune disease, pregnancy or lactation.

The chain combines TRBV27 with TRBJ2-7, with 9 bases aligning to TRBD2. This clonotype was sampled from a man between 40 and 49 years old with Graves' hyperthyroidism that later progressed to Graves' ophthalmopathy. The source material was blood. CDR3 DNA: TGTGCCAGCAGAACTAGCGGGCACTCCTACGAGCAGTACTTC. Amino acids: CASRTSGHSYEQYF.